This T cell receptor beta chain was obtained from a study of early T cells in non-severe SARS-CoV-2 infection. Turning to the study itself: Chains stayed unpaired after sequencing of bulk RNA from unsorted whole blood. Study-wide results and caveats: Clonotype matching in VDJdb favored anti-spike CD8 responses and did not capture private and CD4 specificities.

V was clipped by 3 bases and J by 0 bases, with 16 bases between them. The CDR3 has 17 residues. The germline CDR1 and CDR2 sequences are WNHNN and SYGVQD (reference sequence). This clonotype was recorded many times. Its target is unknown. Each cDNA molecule carried a unique molecular identifier. TCRdb passed the 5' RACE reads through MiXCR, listing each CDR3 protein once. The sample includes about 76,000 distinct CDR3 sequences, 15% to 19% seen only once; the top ten take less than 15%. The origin of this receptor is an adult who was a healthcare worker with PCR-confirmed SARS-CoV-2 infection or an uninfected control (not recorded which). The rearrangement joins TRBV10-1 to TRBJ2-3, with D tentatively TRBD2 (6 bases). Sequenced: whole blood. For the CDR3, the DNA is TGCGCCAGCAGTGATCAATCCAGGGAGGCAAGCACAGATACGCAGTATTTT. It codes for CASSDQSREASTDTQYF.